This T cell receptor beta chain was identified during a study of human T cells and chemical hapten exposure. Study background: Per-sample TCR yield variability stemmed mainly from small pooled library volume differences.

Time point of the sample: patch test 1, 2 weeks after DPC sensitization. Treatment: therapeutic diphenylcyclopropenone sensitization with weekly scalp DPC. Extraction of total RNA was performed on unfractionated whole blood. In every case, blood was obtained before the patch test was applied. Via MiXCR, TCRdb re-called the RACE reads, giving one row per CDR3 protein. Among tens of thousands of distinct CDR3 sequences listed, roughly 11% were seen once. In this sample, this clonotype turned up many times. Its specificity is unknown. Study-level points and caveats: Against controls, expanded TCRs gave rise to significantly more large CDR3 similarity clusters.

The germline V gene has CDR1 DFQATT and CDR2 SNEGSKA (reference sequence). V trimming: 5 bases; J trimming: 3 bases; junction bases outside the gene matches: 3. The CDR3 spans 14 residues. This TCR was recovered from a woman in her 40s with alopecia areata. Some clones in this sample may be carry-over from other donors' samples. The sequenced sample was whole blood, obtained in connection with sensitization to the hapten diphenylcyclopropenone (DPC). This chain connects TRBV20-1 to TRBJ2-7; the match to TRBD2 covers 14 bases. The CDR3 sequence: CSAGTSGSHYEQYF. The CDR3, as DNA: TGCAGTGCTGGGACTAGCGGGAGTCACTACGAGCAGTACTTC.